This entry lists 32 T cell receptor beta chains sequenced from one sample in a study of blood T cell repertoires in COVID-19 (dated by TCRdb to the early 2020s). The library was built by means of the immunoSEQ multiplex PCR assay. As stored in TCRdb, this immuneACCESS dataset retains in-frame rearrangements with V and J assigned. A fraction of the clones does not appear; measured against another copy, unresolved V genes explain less than half of the discrepancy, and the remainder lacks a known reason. This sample is represented by 380,000 or so clones; approximately 86% of them were singletons. Jointly, the top ten make up 7.1% of the sample. The sample taken for sequencing was peripheral blood. The receptors were sampled from a woman in her sixties or seventies with COVID-19, enrolled during active disease.

The chain joins TRBV15 to TRBJ1-2; TRBD1 might be the D (5 bases). Germline V CDR1 and CDR2: LNHNV, YYDKDF (reference sequence). The CDR3 covers 16 residues. Trimming took off 4 bases at V and 5 bases at J, with 20 bases between the two ends. CDR3 nucleotides: TGTGCCACCAGCATAGGGGCAGCCACACCAGAGTATGGCTACACCTTC. Translation: CATSIGAATPEYGYTF.

The rearrangement uses TRBV5-4 and TRBJ2-5; 7 positions agree with TRBD2. Losses at the gene ends were 4 bases for V and 3 bases for J; bases not matched to a gene: 3. Germline V gene lookup returns CDR1 SGHNT and CDR2 YYREEE (reference sequence). This CDR3 spans 13 amino acids. The CDR3: CASSPGLEETQYF. The CDR3 DNA sequence: TGTGCCAGCAGCCCAGGACTAGAAGAGACCCAGTACTTC. Full variable domain (outside the CDR3, taken from reference TRBV5-4 and TRBJ2-5): ETGVTQSPTHLIKTRGQQVTLRCSSQSGHNTVSWYQQALGQGPQFIFQYYREEENGRGNFPPRFSGLQFPNYSSELNVNALELDDSALYLCASSPGLEETQYFGPGTRLLVL.

V is TRBV11-2 and J is TRBJ1-4; D unclear. The germline CDR1 and CDR2 sequences are SGHAT and FQNNGV. The CDR3 length is 15 residues. V lost 6 bases, J lost 5 bases, and 16 bases lay in between. CDR3 DNA sequence: TGTGCCAGCAGGAGAAGCGGAATCTCAAATGAAAAACTGTTTTTT. Amino acid sequence: CASRRSGISNEKLFF.

The chain carries TRBV30 and TRBJ2-1, with no clear D. This CDR3 is 13 amino acids long. Between the trimmed V and J ends, which lost 8 bases and 0 bases, there was a span of 11 bases. Germline V lookup: CDR1 GTSNPN, CDR2 SVGIG (reference sequence). This CDR3 reads CARDTGSYNEQFF. The CDR3 DNA reads as TGTGCCCGCGACACTGGCTCCTACAATGAGCAGTTCTTC.

The rearrangement links TRBV7-9 to TRBJ2-2; 7 bases are a match to TRBD1. CDR3 length equals 18 residues. The germline V gene has CDR1 SEHNR and CDR2 FQNEAQ (reference sequence). V gave up 5 bases and J gave up 0 bases; unmatched junction bases: 12. DNA of the CDR3: TGTGCCAGCAGCGGCAGGACAGGCCTAGACCCGAACACCGGGGAGCTGTTTTTT. Translation: CASSGRTGLDPNTGELFF.

This chain links TRBV6-1 with TRBJ1-3; the match to TRBD1 covers 8 bases. After removal of 4 bases from V and 2 bases from J, the junction contained 7 bases not matched to a gene. The CDR3 runs to 16 residues. Per the germline V gene, CDR1 is MNHNS and CDR2 is SASEGT. The CDR3 sequence is CASSVQGASTGNTIYF. DNA for the CDR3: TGTGCCAGCAGTGTGCAGGGGGCATCTACTGGAAACACCATATATTTT.

This chain connects TRBV7-4 to TRBJ1-6, with D perhaps matching TRBD1 (6 bases). Looked up from germline, CDR1 is SGHVT and CDR2 is SQSDAQ. Trimming cost V 5 bases and J 6 bases, with 29 bases left between them. CDR3 length: 20 residues. CDR3 nucleotide sequence: TGTGCCAGCAGCCCAGCGGGGGGCCCAGAACCCCGAAGGATTAATTCACCCCTCCACTTT. Protein sequence: CASSPAGGPEPRRINSPLHF. The full variable domain, rest sourced from reference TRBV7-4 and TRBJ1-6, is GAGVSQSPRYKVAKRGRDVALRCDSISGHVTLYWYRQTLGQGSEVLTYSQSDAQRDKSGRPSGRFSAERPERSVSTLKIQRTEQGDSAVYLCASSPAGGPEPRRINSPLHFGNGTRLTVT.

The chain is built from TRBV28 and TRBJ1-6, with D perhaps matching TRBD1 (5 bases). The CDR3 is 15 residues long. V lost 3 bases and J 9 bases, leaving 15 bases between the germline ends. Looked up from germline, CDR1 is MDHEN and CDR2 is SYDVKM. CDR3 in amino acids: CASSLSGNRGSPLHF. CDR3 nucleotides: TGTGCCAGCAGTTTGTCAGGGAATAGGGGTTCACCCCTCCACTTT.

This rearrangement joins TRBV4-1 to TRBJ1-4, with D possibly matching TRBD1 (6 bases). Between the trimmed V and J ends, which lost 1 base and 0 bases, there was a span of 9 bases. The CDR3 has 16 amino acids. Germline V gene sequence: CDR1 MGHRA, CDR2 YSYEKL. The CDR3 DNA reads as TGCGCCAGCAGCCAAGGGACAGTTGCAACTAATGAAAAACTGTTTTTT. It encodes CASSQGTVATNEKLFF.

This clone occurred a few times. The same CDR3 is also encoded by other DNA sequences in this sample. The V and J genes are TRBV12-3 or TRBV12-4 and TRBJ1-1; D unclear. V shed 3 bases and J shed 2 bases, with 4 bases lying between them. The CDR3 has 12 residues. CDR3 region: CASSFRNTEAFF. CDR3 in DNA: TGTGCCAGCAGTTTCCGTAACACTGAAGCTTTCTTT.

The chain couples TRBV27 to TRBJ2-3; the match to TRBD2 covers 7 bases. The CDR3 runs to 15 residues. The germline gives CDR1 MNHEY, CDR2 SMNVEV (reference sequence). Trimming took 5 bases from V and 2 from J; bases not matched to a gene: 7. CDR3 sequence reads: CASSRPGGITDTQYF. The CDR3 DNA is TGTGCCAGCAGTCGACCCGGGGGGATCACAGATACGCAGTATTTT.

The rearrangement links TRBV10-2 to TRBJ1-3; D gene unclear. V gave up 3 bases and J gave up 0 bases, with 12 bases separating them. Germline lookup yields CDR1 WSHSY and CDR2 SAAADI. The CDR3 is 16 residues long. CDR3 bases: TGCGCCAGCAGTGACCCACCAGTCAGCTCTGGAAACACCATATATTTT. Translated, it gives CASSDPPVSSGNTIYF.

V gene TRBV18 combines with J gene TRBJ1-1; 7 bases are shared with TRBD1. V was clipped by 3 bases and J by 3 bases; unmatched bases: 7. CDR3 length: 15 amino acids. From germline, CDR1 is KGHSH and CDR2 LQKENI. The CDR3 protein is CASSPQTGMDTEAFF. The CDR3 DNA is TGTGCCAGCTCACCTCAGACAGGGATGGACACTGAAGCTTTCTTT.

This sequence joins TRBV3-1 (or the pseudogene TRBV3-2) and TRBJ2-7, with D unresolved. There are 16 residues in the CDR3. Germline assignment: CDR1 LGHDT and CDR2 YNNKEL (reference sequence). V was clipped by 0 bases and J by 1 base, with 13 bases between them. The CDR3 DNA reads TGTGCCAGCAGCCAAGACCCGGCCAGGTGGTCCTACGAGCAGTACTTC. It translates to CASSQDPARWSYEQYF.

CDR3 nucleotides: TGTGCCAGCAGCCCGACACTTTACTCTGGAAACACCATATATTTT. The encoded protein is CASSPTLYSGNTIYF. The J gene is TRBJ1-3, the V gene TRBV7-6, with D uncertain. The CDR3 spans 15 residues. Trimming removed 5 bases at V and 0 bases at J, with 11 bases between. Germline lookup yields CDR1 SGHVS and CDR2 FNYEAQ.

CDR3: CASSLSGGTDTQYF. CDR3 bases: TGTGCCAGCAGTCTAAGCGGTGGCACAGATACGCAGTATTTT. This chain uses TRBV2 with TRBJ2-3, with D perhaps TRBD2 (5 bases). Trimming removed 5 bases at V and 1 base at J, with 10 bases between. The germline V gene encodes CDR1 SNHLY and CDR2 FYNNEI. This CDR3 is built from 14 residues.

This clone was found once. The J gene is TRBJ2-3, the V gene TRBV19, with 12 bases identical to TRBD2. CDR3 length: 15 residues. Germline V lookup: CDR1 LNHDA, CDR2 SQIVND (reference sequence). Trimming at V came to 4 bases and at J to 3 bases, leaving 2 bases not matched to a gene. CDR3 amino acids: CASSTGTSGTDTQYF. CDR3 in DNA: TGTGCCAGTAGTACGGGGACTAGCGGGACAGATACGCAGTATTTT.

This clone was seen just once. This chain links TRBV12-3 or TRBV12-4 with TRBJ1-2; D is ambiguous. This CDR3 has 13 residues. The V and J ends lost 9 bases and 5 bases respectively, with 16 bases between them. CDR3 amino acids: CASILVGSYGYTF. CDR3 nucleotides: TGTGCCAGTATCCTCGTAGGGAGTTATGGCTACACCTTC.

The chain uses TRBV7-2 and TRBJ2-5, with 8 bases that match TRBD1. V gave up 4 bases and J gave up 8 bases; unmatched junction bases: 9. CDR1 and CDR2 from the germline V gene are SGHTA and FQGNSA. The CDR3 covers 14 residues. The CDR3 nucleotides are TGTGCCAGCAGCTCCCCGCCGGACAGGGCTACCCAGTACTTC. It translates to CASSSPPDRATQYF.

This chain links TRBV9 with TRBJ1-2; the match to TRBD1 covers 10 bases. The CDR3 covers 16 residues. The V gene's germline CDR1 is SGDLS and CDR2 YYNGEE. Trimming at V came to 1 base and at J to 4 bases, leaving 7 bases not matched to a gene. CDR3 residues: CASSVRQGAFGYGYTF. For the CDR3, the DNA is TGTGCCAGCAGCGTAAGACAGGGGGCTTTTGGCTATGGCTACACCTTC.

This chain joins TRBV5-6 and TRBJ2-7; D gene ambiguous. Between the trimmed V and J ends, which lost 2 bases and 2 bases, there was a span of 8 bases. The CDR3 contains 13 residues. Looked up from germline, CDR1 is SGHDT and CDR2 is YYEEEE. The CDR3 DNA reads as TGTGCCAGCAGCTTTAATGAGCCCTACGAGCAGTACTTC. Translated, it gives CASSFNEPYEQYF.

The chain employs TRBV6-1 and TRBJ2-3; a possible D gene is TRBD2 (6 bases). Trimming removed 2 bases at V and 0 bases at J, with 21 bases between. The CDR3 totals 19 residues. From germline, CDR1 is MNHNS and CDR2 SASEGT. The CDR3 loop reads CASSESGVGRSASTDTQYF. The CDR3 coding sequence is TGTGCCAGCAGTGAATCGGGGGTTGGGCGGAGTGCTAGCACAGATACGCAGTATTTT.

This clone was seen only a few times. The chain combines TRBV18 with TRBJ2-2; 7 bases are shared with TRBD1. The V gene's germline CDR1 is KGHSH and CDR2 LQKENI. V dropped 4 bases and J dropped 0; count of bases not matched to a gene: 5. The CDR3 spans 16 residues. DNA for the CDR3: TGTGCCAGCTCACGGTCCGGGACAGCGAACACCGGGGAGCTGTTTTTT. Encoded protein: CASSRSGTANTGELFF.

The rearrangement joins TRBV2 to TRBJ2-5; 7 positions match TRBD2. This CDR3 spans 13 amino acids. CDR1 is SNHLY, CDR2 FYNNEI, per germline. The junction had 5 bases not matched to a gene; V was cut back by 8 bases and J by 2 bases. CDR3 nucleotides: TGTGCCAGCCAGCGGGACTATCAAGAGACCCAGTACTTC. It is translated as CASQRDYQETQYF.

This chain uses TRBV2 with TRBJ2-7; D is perhaps TRBD1 (5 bases). From germline, CDR1 is SNHLY and CDR2 FYNNEI. CDR3 length equals 11 residues. The CDR3 nucleotides read TGTGCTGAAGGGGACTCCTACGAGCAGTACTTC. Translated, it gives CAEGDSYEQYF.

The chain employs TRBV29-1 and TRBJ2-7, with 7 nucleotides matching TRBD2. This CDR3 has 14 residues. Losses at the gene ends were 6 bases for V and 6 bases for J; bases not matched to a gene: 14. In germline, CDR1 is SQVTM, CDR2 ANQGSEA. CDR3 sequence: CSVEWREGWFEQYF. In nucleotides, the CDR3 is TGCAGCGTCGAGTGGAGGGAGGGATGGTTCGAGCAGTACTTC.

The chain recombines TRBV5-1 with TRBJ2-1; 12 positions match TRBD1. CDR3 length: 14 residues. Per the germline V gene, CDR1 is SGHRS and CDR2 is YFSETQ. With V trimmed by 4 bases and J by 8 bases, 4 bases remained unmatched. For the CDR3, the DNA is TGCGCCAGCAGCCCGGGACAGGGGGCGGATGAGCAGTTCTTC. This sequence encodes CASSPGQGADEQFF.

This clone was recorded once. The chain has TRBV7-3 and TRBJ1-2; D unclear. V was trimmed by 7 bases and J by 2 bases, leaving 17 bases between them. CDR1 is SGHTA and CDR2 is FQGTGA in the germline V gene. This CDR3 comprises 15 residues. The CDR3 DNA is TGTGCCAGCATCAAATACCGGGGAAGAAACTATGGCTACACCTTC. It codes for CASIKYRGRNYGYTF.

The chain joins TRBV5-4 to TRBJ1-2; D gene unclear. CDR3 length equals 14 residues. Per germline, CDR1 SGHNT and CDR2 YYREEE (reference sequence). V was cut by 4 bases and J by 3 bases, with 13 bases left in between. Written as DNA, the CDR3 is TGTGCCAGCAGCGCATACAGTTCTTACTATGGCTACACCTTC. This gives the protein CASSAYSSYYGYTF. Filled out from reference TRBV5-4 and TRBJ1-2, the complete variable domain reads ETGVTQSPTHLIKTRGQQVTLRCSSQSGHNTVSWYQQALGQGPQFIFQYYREEENGRGNFPPRFSGLQFPNYSSELNVNALELDDSALYLCASSAYSSYYGYTFGSGTRLTVV.

V usage is TRBV16 and J usage is TRBJ1-2; 7 nucleotides align to TRBD1. The CDR3 has 15 residues. Germline CDR1 KGHSY, CDR2 FQNENV. Germline trimming cut 4 bases from V and 0 bases from J; bases unmatched to any gene: 5. The CDR3 here is CASSRRDSANYGYTF. The CDR3 DNA is TGTGCCAGCAGCCGGCGGGACAGCGCTAACTATGGCTACACCTTC.

V gene TRBV20-1 combines with J gene TRBJ2-1, with 8 bases that match TRBD2. Germline V CDR1 and CDR2: DFQATT, SNEGSKA (reference sequence). V was clipped by 6 bases and J by 5 bases; unmatched bases: 9. This CDR3 spans 14 amino acids. The CDR3 protein is CSASSGDDHNEQFF. Written as DNA, the CDR3 is TGCAGTGCAAGTAGCGGGGACGACCACAATGAGCAGTTCTTC.

V is TRBV19 and J is TRBJ2-1, with D possibly matching TRBD1 (5 bases). The CDR3 is made up of 16 amino acids. Germline-derived CDR1 and CDR2 are LNHDA and SQIVND (reference sequence). Trimming pared 3 bases from V and 2 bases from J, leaving 14 bases between. In DNA form, the CDR3 reads TGTGCCAGTAGTATTTTCGGAACAGGCCCCTACAATGAGCAGTTCTTC. Translation gives CASSIFGTGPYNEQFF. The variable domain in full, completed from reference TRBV19 and TRBJ2-1, reads DGGITQSPKYLFRKEGQNVTLSCEQNLNHDAMYWYRQDPGQGLRLIYYSQIVNDFQKGDIAEGYSVSREKKESFPLTVTSAQKNPTAFYLCASSIFGTGPYNEQFFGPGTRLTVL.